This T cell receptor beta chain was profiled in a study of cytomegalovirus exposure and HLA in healthy donors (dated 2017 in TCRdb). At the level of the whole study: In an earlier analysis of 550 to 750 of the donors, less than 350 Gb of sequence data and about 110 million unique TCR beta sequences from approximately 180 million T cells were reported. Typing coverage differed by locus: A, B, C, DRB1 and DQB1 were typed in about 620-630 donors, DQA1 in about 500, DPA1 in roughly 590, and DPB1 in 472. Rather than drawing on any new phenotypic data, the later analysis identified candidate immune exposures from TCR beta sequences and the way those sequences occurred across donors. A separate validation cohort of approximately 120 different subjects was used in addition to the approximately 670-subject first cohort. High-throughput TCR immunosequencing, statistical association of individual TCRs with disease status, and machine learning were combined to predict cytomegalovirus infection status. All discovery cohort repertoires had been generated using a single sequencing platform. The study profiled the T cell repertoires of around 700 subjects by immunosequencing and related them to cytomegalovirus serostatus. Donor age, sex, ethnicity and CMV serostatus were collected together with the repertoire data. An early release covering over 500 HLA-typed donors comprised around 300 gigabases of sequencing data and approximately 80 million unique TCR sequences. The study aimed to test whether signatures of past pathogen exposure could be identified by cataloging public T cell receptors. Roughly five DR-DQ haplotypes were handled as single units for association and clustering, since linkage in the cohort was strong. An earlier analysis of 587 of the donors applied high-throughput TCR beta sequencing to assess whether each TCR beta V gene segment acted as functional or pseudogenic. Among about 360 genotyped donors of the cohort, an average of around 240,000 unique TCR beta nucleotide sequences were sequenced per donor, 15% to 20% of them non-productive. In a later analysis, previously published TCR beta repertoires from 666 donors were re-analyzed and high-resolution HLA genotyping was added so that TCR occurrence patterns could be studied. Of the 350 to 400 genotyped donors, about 84% fell in the genetic ancestry cluster associated with self-reported Caucasian donors. Both class I and class II loci were covered by HLA typing, at four-digit resolution. In a later genetic analysis, genome-wide SNP genotypes for about 55% of the roughly 700 donors were used, and that subset was treated as a discovery cohort.

Libraries were prepared through the immunoSEQ multiplex PCR assay. A mixture of 60 forward primers for TCR Vbeta segments and 13 reverse primers for TCR Jbeta segments was used in the multiplex PCR. Amplification of the CDR3 region of rearranged TCR beta genes was performed with a multiplex PCR assay on genomic DNA. The amplified TCR beta libraries were sequenced on the Illumina HiSeq System as 87-base-pair reads. On the study's bioinformatics: Across the 670 or so repertoires, a later analysis counted roughly 84 million unique TCR beta chains, roughly 11 million of which were shared by at least two donors. To remove PCR and sequencing errors, raw reads were error-corrected and collapsed into unique sequences using a nearest-neighbor algorithm that merged closely related sequences. To assign V, D and J gene segments, CDR3 sequences were aligned to IMGT reference sequences. For a sequence to be retained, at least a six-nucleotide match to both a V gene segment and a J gene segment was required. A rearrangement was called productive if the CDR3 had no stop codons and remained in frame with V and J, and every other rearrangement was called non-productive. Following IMGT convention, CDR3 was defined as the stretch from the second conserved V-encoded cysteine to the conserved J-encoded phenylalanine. The earlier analysis of more than 450 of the donors excluded sequences that lacked an unambiguous match to a single V gene segment. In an earlier analysis of 450 to 700 of the donors, V segments were called functional above 56.7% productive rearrangements and were called segregating when the between-donor standard deviation exceeded 5%. A statistical classification framework was built for diagnosing cytomegalovirus status from the catalog of TCR beta chain sequences. A later analysis assigned V and J genes by comparing TCR nucleotide sequences with IMGT/GENE-DB human TR gene sequences. The TCRdist pipeline was used in a later analysis to assign CDR3 sequences and most-parsimonious VDJ recombination scenarios. A later analysis defined each TCR beta chain by its CDR3 amino acid sequence plus V-gene family, and excluded reads lacking a unique V-gene family. A later analysis removed several hundred highly shared, low-generation-probability nucleotide sequences to deal with suspected cross-contamination and a sequencing artifact. For each public chain, a later analysis derived a clonal expansion index from normalized ranks of inferred template counts within each repertoire. A later analysis computed generation probabilities with a VDJ recombination model fitted to out-of-frame rearrangements, and checked the results against IGoR. In a later analysis, TCR-TCR, TCR-HLA and TCR-CMV co-occurrence was scored with hypergeometric tests, and a repertoire-size bias correction was applied to TCR pairs. To estimate false discovery rates, a later analysis permuted the HLA or CMV assignments 20 times. In a later analysis, co-occurring TCRs were grouped using DBSCAN, with TCRdist sequence similarity added in when clustering inside HLA-allele-positive subsets. Co-occurrence clustering excluded repertoires with fewer than 30,000 or more than 120,000 public chains, plus five with anomalous nucleotide sharing. TCRdb provides this immuneACCESS table in a form limited to in-frame rearrangements. Some clones are lacking; in checked studies, under half of them reflect an unresolved V gene, and why the rest are absent is not known. V, J and clone size are those of that table, while D and trimming were read from the DNA. For this sample the table gives some 270,000 clones, of which 80% to 95% were detected only once. The ten top clones hold about 1.7% of the sample.

Worth noting for this clone: Its recognized antigen is unknown. Nothing much larger sits one base from this clone, and base qualities are not available.

Its CDR3 holds 16 amino acids, cysteine through phenylalanine. Only the CDR3 DNA stays, 48 bases, in frame from base 1. Ends trimmed: V by 4 bases, J by 2 bases; bases unmatched to a gene: 2. In the germline V gene, CDR1 corresponds to SGHRS and CDR2 to YFSETQ. Beyond this particular receptor, the publication reports: A later analysis associated 16,951 TCR beta sequences with specific HLA alleles at a false discovery rate of 0.05. Correlated functional status among segregating V segments might reflect linkage disequilibrium, but an unknown experimental factor could not be ruled out. According to a later analysis, most CMV-associated TCR beta chains appeared to be HLA-restricted, and the HLA associations seemed to be driven largely by CMV exposure. HLA typing was unavailable for some donors at each locus, so association tests used only the typed subset. Immune exposure information for the cohort was limited to CMV serostatus. In this cohort, only TCR beta chains were sequenced, and detectable features were limited by the absence of alpha or paired-chain data. Three of the identified cytomegalovirus-associated TCR beta chains were confirmed in vitro to be specific for cytomegalovirus antigens. In a later analysis, TCR association rates were found to vary across HLA loci, with the most associated TCRs seen for DRB1 alleles and the fewest for HLA-C alleles. A later analysis reported that several top co-occurrence clusters appeared linked to parvovirus B19, influenza, CMV and Epstein-Barr virus. The authors suggested that the approach could potentially be extended to other disease states and immunological phenotypes. An earlier analysis of around 600 of the donors showed that most TCR beta V segments appeared in productive rearrangements either about 87% or about 30% of the time, which broadly matched IMGT annotations. Most TCR sequences were observed very rarely across donors, whereas some public TCRs were present in many individuals. The presence/absence analyses assumed that sequencing depth was roughly uniform across donors, and that assumption may not be true. Compared with the approximately 670-donor mean, donors in an Asian-associated ancestry cluster had fewer N-insertions in productive TCRs, according to a later genetic analysis. The sequencing pipeline was judged likely to have produced a cluster of highly shared sequence variants as a technical artifact. The 87-base-pair reads could not distinguish some IMGT-functional V segments, including TRBV6-2 and TRBV6-3, so those segments were excluded. A later genetic analysis associated a missense DCLRE1C variant with V-gene and J-gene trimming of TCR beta chains, and an independent cohort replicated the association. In a later analysis, HLA-associated TCR beta chains showed more clonal expansion and lower generation probabilities than non-associated chains that were equally common. Because counts were too low, 15 to 20 rarely observed V segments, including chromosome 9 orphons, were excluded from the earlier analysis of around 640 of the donors. Strong co-occurrence of HLA alleles, especially DR and DQ, made assigning TCR associations to individual alleles difficult. Cytomegalovirus status was reported to be diagnosed by the classifier with high specificity and sensitivity in both the original and validation cohorts. A total of about 150 TCR beta chains were listed by the study as associated with cytomegalovirus. A further reported finding was that TCR beta sequences accurately predicted the HLA-A and HLA-B alleles for most subjects in the first cohort.

The cohort was made up of about 670 healthy bone marrow donors. Cohort members were all nominally healthy when sampled, although unrecorded immune exposures were likely present. The donor was CMV seronegative and belonged to the group of 352 seronegative cohort members. Each donor provided a peripheral blood sample, and peripheral blood mononuclear cells were used for TCR beta sequencing. The Qiagen DNeasy Blood Extraction Kit was used to extract genomic DNA from the blood cell samples. The source of this sequence is a girl aged 2 to 10 in good health and CMV-seronegative. Recombination linked TRBV5-1 to TRBJ2-2; 13 central bases correspond to TRBD2. The source material was PBMCs. The encoded CDR3 is CASSLGLAGNTGELFF. The nucleotides are TGCGCCAGCAGCCTGGGACTAGCGGGAAACACCGGGGAGCTGTTTTTT.